The entry that follows covers one T cell receptor (beta chain) sequence. The record originates from a study of control samples from healthy donors and cancer patients. Assay: immunoSEQ multiplex PCR; the TCRdb copy retains only in-frame clones and omits some. The table shows about 74,000 clones, with more than 70% occurring only once. Trimming left V 6 bases short and J 4 bases short, with 11 bases between. This CDR3 has 12 residues. The germline CDR1 and CDR2 sequences are SQVTM and ANQGSEA. What was sequenced was blood. This sequence joins TRBV29-1 and TRBJ2-3, with a weak D call TRBD1 (5 bases). This clonotype was obtained from a woman aged 50 to 65 in good health. The CDR3: CSVREGADTQYF. The DNA for the CDR3 is TGCAGCGTCAGGGAAGGGGCAGATACGCAGTATTTT.